This T cell receptor (beta chain) was identified during a study of T cells expressing NK-cell markers. At the level of the study: It was sorted CD3+CD56-NKG2C+, CD3+CD56+NKG2C- and CD3+CD56+NKG2C+ T cells that provided the TCR beta repertoires. There were seven HCMV-seropositive donors and one seronegative donor among the eight sequenced. Study results and limitations: NKG2C+ dominant clonotypes from 5 or 6 donors made up about 1.0-7.5% of CD8+ T cells.

Notes on this clonotype: Its antigen is undetermined.

UMIs were included in TCR beta cDNA generated by 5'RACE template switching. TCRdb reprocessed the 5' RACE reads and keeps a single row for each CDR3 protein, giving no DNA. The ten most abundant clones cover approximately 6.8% of a sample with 400,000 to 500,000 distinct CDR3 sequences. Germline CDR1 MNHEY, CDR2 SVGEGT. There are 15 residues in the CDR3. The chain joins TRBV6-2 or TRBV6-3 to TRBJ2-1; TCRdb's D gene call, TRBD2, goes unchecked for lack of DNA. The material sequenced was blood T cells: a sorted CD56 or NKG2C T cell subset, CD4+ or CD8+ T cells, or bulk PBMC T cells (not recorded which). This TCR derives from a woman aged 18 to 75 in good health. CDR3 region: CASRPTGTSINEQFF.